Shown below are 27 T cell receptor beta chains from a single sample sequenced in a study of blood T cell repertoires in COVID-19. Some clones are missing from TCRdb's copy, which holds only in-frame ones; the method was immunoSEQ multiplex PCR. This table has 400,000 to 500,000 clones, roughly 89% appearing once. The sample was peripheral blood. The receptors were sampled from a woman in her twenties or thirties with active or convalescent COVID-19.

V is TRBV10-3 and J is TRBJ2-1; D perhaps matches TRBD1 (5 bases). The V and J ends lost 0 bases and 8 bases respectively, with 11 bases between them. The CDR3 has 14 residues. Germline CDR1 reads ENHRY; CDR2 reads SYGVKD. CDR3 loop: CAISESAGPDEQFF. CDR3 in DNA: TGTGCCATCAGTGAGTCGGCAGGGCCGGATGAGCAGTTCTTC.

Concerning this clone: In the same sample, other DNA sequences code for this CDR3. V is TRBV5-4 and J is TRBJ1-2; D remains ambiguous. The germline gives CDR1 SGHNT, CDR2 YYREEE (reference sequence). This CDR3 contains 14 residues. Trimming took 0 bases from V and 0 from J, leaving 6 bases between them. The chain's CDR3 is CASSLVGANYGYTF. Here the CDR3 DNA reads TGTGCCAGCAGCTTGGTCGGGGCTAACTATGGCTACACCTTC.

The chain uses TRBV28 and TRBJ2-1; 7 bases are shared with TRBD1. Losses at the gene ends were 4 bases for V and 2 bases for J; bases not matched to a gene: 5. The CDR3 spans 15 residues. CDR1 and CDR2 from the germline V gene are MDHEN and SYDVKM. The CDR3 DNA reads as TGTGCCAGCAGTTCCCGGGACAGAACCTACAATGAGCAGTTCTTC. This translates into CASSSRDRTYNEQFF. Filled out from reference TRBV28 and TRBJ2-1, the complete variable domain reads DVKVTQSSRYLVKRTGEKVFLECVQDMDHENMFWYRQDPGLGLRLIYFSYDVKMKEKGDIPEGYSVSREKKERFSLILESASTNQTSMYLCASSSRDRTYNEQFFGPGTRLTVL.

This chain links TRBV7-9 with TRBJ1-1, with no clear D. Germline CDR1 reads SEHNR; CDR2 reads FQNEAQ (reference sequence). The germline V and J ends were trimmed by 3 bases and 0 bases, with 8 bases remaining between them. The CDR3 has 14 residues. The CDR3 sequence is CASSLTTVNTEAFF. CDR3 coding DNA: TGTGCCAGCAGCTTGACAACAGTGAACACTGAAGCTTTCTTT.

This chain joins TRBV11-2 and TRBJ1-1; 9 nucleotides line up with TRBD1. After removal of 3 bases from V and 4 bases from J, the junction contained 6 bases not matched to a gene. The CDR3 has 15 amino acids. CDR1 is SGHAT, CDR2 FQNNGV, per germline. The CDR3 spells CASSLVGTGFTEAFF. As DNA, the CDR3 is TGTGCCAGCAGCTTGGTTGGGACAGGGTTCACTGAAGCTTTCTTT.

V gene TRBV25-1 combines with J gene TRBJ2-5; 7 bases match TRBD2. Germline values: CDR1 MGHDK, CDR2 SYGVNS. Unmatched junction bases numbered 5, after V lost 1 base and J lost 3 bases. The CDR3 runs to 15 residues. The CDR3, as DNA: TGTGCCAGCAGTGAATTTGGGCTAGCGGAAGAGACCCAGTACTTC. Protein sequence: CASSEFGLAEETQYF. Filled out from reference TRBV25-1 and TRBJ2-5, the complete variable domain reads EADIYQTPRYLVIGTGKKITLECSQTMGHDKMYWYQQDPGMELHLIHYSYGVNSTEKGDLSSESTVSRIRTEHFPLTLESARPSHTSQYLCASSEFGLAEETQYFGPGTRLLVL.

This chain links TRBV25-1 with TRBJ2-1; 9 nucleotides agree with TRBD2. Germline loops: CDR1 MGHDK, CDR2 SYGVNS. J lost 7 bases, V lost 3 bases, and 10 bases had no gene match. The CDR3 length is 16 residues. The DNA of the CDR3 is TGTGCCAGCAGTGACCCCGCGGTAGCGGGAGCAAATGAGCAGTTCTTC. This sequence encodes CASSDPAVAGANEQFF.

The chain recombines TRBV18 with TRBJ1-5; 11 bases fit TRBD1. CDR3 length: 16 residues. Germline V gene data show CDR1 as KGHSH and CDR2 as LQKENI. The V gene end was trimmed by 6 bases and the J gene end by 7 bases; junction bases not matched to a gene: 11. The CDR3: CASSPPDRGRGQPQHF. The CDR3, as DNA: TGTGCCAGCTCCCCTCCGGACAGGGGGCGAGGACAGCCCCAGCATTTT.

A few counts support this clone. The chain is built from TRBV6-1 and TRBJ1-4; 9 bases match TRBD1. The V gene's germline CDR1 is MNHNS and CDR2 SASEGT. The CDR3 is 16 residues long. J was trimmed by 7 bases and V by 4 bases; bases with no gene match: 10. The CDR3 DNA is TGTGCCAGCAGTGCTATGTCCGGACAGGGGTCTGAAAAACTGTTTTTT. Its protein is CASSAMSGQGSEKLFF.

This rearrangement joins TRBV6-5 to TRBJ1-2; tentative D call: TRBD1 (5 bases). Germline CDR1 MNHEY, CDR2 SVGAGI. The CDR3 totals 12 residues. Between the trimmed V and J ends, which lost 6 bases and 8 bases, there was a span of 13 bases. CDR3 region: CASRDGGSGYTF. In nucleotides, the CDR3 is TGTGCCAGCAGGGACGGGGGGTCAGGCTACACCTTC.

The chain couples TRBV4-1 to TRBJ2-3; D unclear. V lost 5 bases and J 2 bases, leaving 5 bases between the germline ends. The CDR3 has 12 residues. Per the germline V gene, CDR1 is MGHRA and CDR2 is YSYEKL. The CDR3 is CASSWPTDTQYF. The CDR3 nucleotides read TGCGCCAGCAGCTGGCCCACAGATACGCAGTATTTT.

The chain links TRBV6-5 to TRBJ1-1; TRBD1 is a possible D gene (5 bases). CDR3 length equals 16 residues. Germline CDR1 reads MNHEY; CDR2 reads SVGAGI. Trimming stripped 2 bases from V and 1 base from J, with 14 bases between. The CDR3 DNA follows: TGTGCCAGCAGTTACATCCGGGCAGGGCAGAACACTGAAGCTTTCTTT. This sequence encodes CASSYIRAGQNTEAFF.

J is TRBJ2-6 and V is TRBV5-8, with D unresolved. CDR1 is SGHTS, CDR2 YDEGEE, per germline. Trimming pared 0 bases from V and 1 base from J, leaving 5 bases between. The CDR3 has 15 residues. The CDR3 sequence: CASSLGSSGANVLTF. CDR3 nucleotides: TGTGCCAGCAGCTTGGGTTCATCTGGGGCCAACGTCCTGACTTTC.

The CDR3 DNA reads as TGCGCCAGCAGCTTAGGGACTAGCGACACAGATACGCAGTATTTT. It encodes CASSLGTSDTDTQYF. V and J are TRBV5-1 and TRBJ2-3; TRBD2 aligns across 10 bases. Per the germline V gene, CDR1 is SGHRS and CDR2 is YFSETQ. V trimming: 2 bases; J trimming: 2 bases; junction bases outside the gene matches: 2. CDR3 size: 15 residues.

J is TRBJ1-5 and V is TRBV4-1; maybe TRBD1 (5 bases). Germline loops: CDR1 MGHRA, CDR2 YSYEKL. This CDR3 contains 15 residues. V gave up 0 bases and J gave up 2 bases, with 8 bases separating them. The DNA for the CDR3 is TGCGCCAGCAGCCAAGACAGGGCAGGCAATCAGCCCCAGCATTTT. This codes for CASSQDRAGNQPQHF.

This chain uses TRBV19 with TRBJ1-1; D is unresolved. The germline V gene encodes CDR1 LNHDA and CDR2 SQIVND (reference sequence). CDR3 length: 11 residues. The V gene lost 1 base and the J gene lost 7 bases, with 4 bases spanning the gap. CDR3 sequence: CASSIVSEAFF. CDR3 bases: TGTGCCAGTAGTATAGTCAGTGAAGCTTTCTTT.

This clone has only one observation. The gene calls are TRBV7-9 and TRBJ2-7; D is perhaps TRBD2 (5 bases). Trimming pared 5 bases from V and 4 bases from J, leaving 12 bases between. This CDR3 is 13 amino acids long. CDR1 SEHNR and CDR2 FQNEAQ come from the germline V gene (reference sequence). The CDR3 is CASSLDQRYEQYF. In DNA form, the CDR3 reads TGTGCCAGCAGCCTCGATCAGCGGTACGAGCAGTACTTC.

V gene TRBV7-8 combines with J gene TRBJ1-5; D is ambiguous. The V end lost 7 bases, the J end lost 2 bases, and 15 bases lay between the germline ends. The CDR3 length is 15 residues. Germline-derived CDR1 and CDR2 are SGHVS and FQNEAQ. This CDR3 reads CASNPWMGGNQPQHF. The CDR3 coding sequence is TGTGCCAGCAACCCCTGGATGGGCGGCAATCAGCCCCAGCATTTT.

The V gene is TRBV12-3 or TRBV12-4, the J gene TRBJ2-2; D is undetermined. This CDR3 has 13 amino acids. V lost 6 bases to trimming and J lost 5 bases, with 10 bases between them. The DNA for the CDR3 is TGTGCCAGCAGGGCGACTCTTACCGGGGAGCTGTTTTTT. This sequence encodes CASRATLTGELFF.

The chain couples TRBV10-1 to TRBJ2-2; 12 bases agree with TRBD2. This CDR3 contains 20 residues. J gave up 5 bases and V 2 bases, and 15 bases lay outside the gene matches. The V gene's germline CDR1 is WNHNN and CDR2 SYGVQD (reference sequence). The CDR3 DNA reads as TGCGCCAGCAGTGAGACGCCGGGACTAGCGGGTTCTTATTTTACCGGGGAGCTGTTTTTT. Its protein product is CASSETPGLAGSYFTGELFF.

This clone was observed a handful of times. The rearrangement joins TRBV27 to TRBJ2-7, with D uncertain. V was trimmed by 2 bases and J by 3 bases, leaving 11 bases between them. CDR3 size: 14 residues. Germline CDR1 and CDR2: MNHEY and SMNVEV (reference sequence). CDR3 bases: TGTGCCAGCAGTTTACGCACTACCCACTACGAGCAGTACTTC. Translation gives CASSLRTTHYEQYF.

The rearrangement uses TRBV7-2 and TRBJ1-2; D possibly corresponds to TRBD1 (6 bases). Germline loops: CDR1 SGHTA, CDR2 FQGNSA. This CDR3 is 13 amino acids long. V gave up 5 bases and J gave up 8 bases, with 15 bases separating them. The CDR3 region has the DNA TGTGCCAGCAGCCTTAACCAGGGGTACGGCTACACCTTC. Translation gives CASSLNQGYGYTF.

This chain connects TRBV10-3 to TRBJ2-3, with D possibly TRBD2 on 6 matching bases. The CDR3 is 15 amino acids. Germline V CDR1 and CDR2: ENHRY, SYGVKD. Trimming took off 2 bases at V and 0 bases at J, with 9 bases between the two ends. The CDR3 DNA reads TGTGCCATCAGTGAGGCGGGACTTAGCACAGATACGCAGTATTTT. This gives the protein CAISEAGLSTDTQYF.

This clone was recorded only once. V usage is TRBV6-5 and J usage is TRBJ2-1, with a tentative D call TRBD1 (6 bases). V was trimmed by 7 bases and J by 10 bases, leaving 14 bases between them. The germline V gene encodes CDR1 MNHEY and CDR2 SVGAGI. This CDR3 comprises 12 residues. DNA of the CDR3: TGTGCCAGCAACAACAGGGAGAGGGAGCAGTTCTTC. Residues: CASNNREREQFF.

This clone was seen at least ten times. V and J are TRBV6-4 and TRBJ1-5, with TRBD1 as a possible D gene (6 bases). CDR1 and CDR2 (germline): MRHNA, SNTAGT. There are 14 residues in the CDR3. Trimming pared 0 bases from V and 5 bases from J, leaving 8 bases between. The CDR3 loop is CASSDSAGDQPQHF. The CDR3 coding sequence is TGTGCCAGCAGTGACTCGGCAGGGGATCAGCCCCAGCATTTT.

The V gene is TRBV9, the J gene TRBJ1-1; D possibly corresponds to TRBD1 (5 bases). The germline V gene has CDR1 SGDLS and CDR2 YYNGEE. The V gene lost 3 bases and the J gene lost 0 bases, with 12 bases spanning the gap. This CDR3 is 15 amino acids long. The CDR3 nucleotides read TGTGCCAGCAGCGCAACAGGAAACATGAACACTGAAGCTTTCTTT. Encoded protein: CASSATGNMNTEAFF.

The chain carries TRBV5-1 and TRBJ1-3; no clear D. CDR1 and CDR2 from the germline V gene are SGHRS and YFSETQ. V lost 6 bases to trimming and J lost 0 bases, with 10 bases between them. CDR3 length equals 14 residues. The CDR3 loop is CASKSDSSGNTIYF. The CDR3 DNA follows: TGCGCCAGCAAAAGCGATTCCTCTGGAAACACCATATATTTT. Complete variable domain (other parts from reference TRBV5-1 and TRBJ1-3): KAGVTQTPRYLIKTRGQQVTLSCSPISGHRSVSWYQQTPGQGLQFLFEYFSETQRNKGNFPGRFSGRQFSNSRSEMNVSTLELGDSALYLCASKSDSSGNTIYFGEGSWLTVV.